These 7 T cell receptor beta chains were sequenced from one sample in a study of Ad26.COV2.S vaccination and SARS-CoV-2 variants. As for treatment: some 20 received Ad26.COV2.S at low or high dose, single or two shots; about five received placebo; per-sample allocation not given. Day 63 after the first vaccine or placebo injection was the time point for sampling. TCRdb's copy holds only in-frame clones and misses some; the assay was immunoSEQ multiplex PCR. Of around 300,000 clones listed, less than 90% were seen once; the top ten hold 6.4%. The sample consisted of peripheral blood, taken in a trial of Ad26.COV2.S vaccine versus placebo. Receptors originate from a person between 18 and 65 years old who received the Ad26.COV2.S COVID-19 vaccine or a placebo.

The V call is TRBV18, the J call TRBJ1-5, with D perhaps matching TRBD1 (5 bases). Germline V gene sequence: CDR1 KGHSH, CDR2 LQKENI. V was shortened by 2 bases and J by 2 bases, with 7 bases between the two germline ends. The CDR3 spans 14 residues. The CDR3: CASSPSRGNQPQHF. The CDR3 DNA follows: TGTGCCAGCTCACCAAGCAGGGGCAATCAGCCCCAGCATTTT.

The chain joins TRBV19 to TRBJ1-2; D might be TRBD1 (6 bases). V shed 6 bases and J shed 0 bases, with 20 bases lying between them. This CDR3 is built from 17 residues. CDR1 is LNHDA, CDR2 SQIVND, per germline (reference sequence). The DNA of the CDR3 is TGTGCCAGTAGCGGGAAACCACAGGGATCGCCTAACTATGGCTACACCTTC. This gives the protein CASSGKPQGSPNYGYTF.

This clone has only one observation. This chain uses TRBV13 with TRBJ2-4, with unresolved D. CDR1 is PRHDT, CDR2 FYEKMQ, per germline (reference sequence). The germline V and J ends were trimmed by 2 bases and 10 bases, with 6 bases remaining between them. The CDR3 totals 11 residues. For the CDR3, the DNA is TGTGCCAGCAGCTTATTAGGGATTCAGTACTTC. Its protein is CASSLLGIQYF.

The rearrangement joins TRBV6-5 to TRBJ2-2; D not certain. CDR3 length: 15 residues. Germline CDR1 and CDR2: MNHEY and SVGAGI. Trimming took 3 bases from V and 6 from J, leaving 14 bases between them. The CDR3 sequence: CASSYSIWDSGELFF. The CDR3 region has the DNA TGTGCCAGCAGTTATTCGATCTGGGATTCCGGGGAGCTGTTTTTT.

This clone was found once. The V and J genes are TRBV6-2 or TRBV6-3 and TRBJ2-6; 7 bases are shared with TRBD1. This CDR3 has 21 residues. Germline V CDR1 and CDR2: MNHEY, SVGEGT. Unmatched junction bases numbered 20, after V lost 2 bases and J lost 4 bases. Here the CDR3 DNA reads TGTGCCAGCAGTTACCCCGCCTCCGGACAAGGGGGCGATTGGGGGGCCAACGTCCTGACTTTC. Amino acids: CASSYPASGQGGDWGANVLTF.

This chain's CDR3 is CASTVSLLSGNTIYF. The CDR3 nucleotides read TGTGCCAGCACCGTCAGCCTTCTCTCTGGAAACACCATATATTTT. This rearrangement joins TRBV6-5 to TRBJ1-3, with D hard to call. CDR3 length: 15 residues. V lost 7 bases and J lost 0, with 13 bases in between. Germline assignment: CDR1 MNHEY and CDR2 SVGAGI.

This rearrangement joins TRBV6-5 to TRBJ2-3, with no clear D. The ends were cut back, 7 bases at V and 2 bases at J, with 13 bases in the middle. Germline CDR1 reads MNHEY; CDR2 reads SVGAGI. This CDR3 is 14 amino acids long. As DNA, the CDR3 is TGTGCCAGCATAGGGTTGGTGAACACAGATACGCAGTATTTT. Its translation is CASIGLVNTDTQYF.